One and the same sample provided the 8 T cell receptor beta chains below, sequenced in a study of cytomegalovirus exposure and HLA in healthy donors listed by TCRdb under 2017. Receptor libraries were prepared by the immunoSEQ multiplex PCR assay. Drawn from immuneACCESS, this table holds only the in-frame rearrangements with V and J called that TCRdb kept. Clones are partly lost; checked studies trace under half to an unresolved V gene and leave the rest unexplained. Recorded for this sample are approximately 58,000 clones; roughly 91% of them occurred a single time. The ten most abundant clones make up about 2% of the sample. Sequencing was performed on PBMCs. These receptors came from a woman aged 25 to 39 in good health and CMV-seronegative.

The chain employs TRBV27 and TRBJ2-3; TRBD2 agrees at 13 bases. The CDR3 runs to 19 residues. CDR1 and CDR2 from the germline V gene are MNHEY and SMNVEV (reference sequence). J lost 6 bases, V lost 4 bases, and 16 bases had no gene match. The CDR3 reads CASSSQTPGLAGTRDTQYF. CDR3 in DNA: TGTGCCAGCAGTTCACAGACACCGGGACTAGCGGGAACAAGGGATACGCAGTATTTT.

V gene TRBV18 combines with J gene TRBJ2-1; 7 bases fit TRBD1. Trimming removed 3 bases from V and 15 bases from J; junction bases left unmatched: 11. The CDR3 length is 13 residues. Germline assignment: CDR1 KGHSH and CDR2 LQKENI. The CDR3 is CASSPTGSRGLFF. The CDR3 DNA sequence: TGTGCCAGCTCACCGACAGGGTCAAGGGGCCTGTTCTTC.

The genes are TRBV13 and TRBJ1-3; D call uncertain. This CDR3 has 13 residues. Trimming took off 3 bases at V and 3 bases at J, with 6 bases between the two ends. Germline V gene sequence: CDR1 PRHDT, CDR2 FYEKMQ (reference sequence). The CDR3 bases are TGTGCCAGCAGCTTGTTCGGTGGAAACACCATATATTTT. The encoded protein is CASSLFGGNTIYF.

The rearrangement uses TRBV18 and TRBJ2-7; 8 bases map to TRBD2. V dropped 5 bases and J dropped 0; count of bases not matched to a gene: 6. Germline values: CDR1 KGHSH, CDR2 LQKENI. The CDR3 runs to 15 residues. The CDR3 spells CASSFTSGFSYEQYF. DNA for the CDR3: TGTGCCAGCTCATTCACTAGCGGATTCTCCTACGAGCAGTACTTC.

This chain connects TRBV25-1 to TRBJ2-7, with 8 positions matching TRBD1. Germline-derived CDR1 and CDR2 are MGHDK and SYGVNS. This CDR3 has 14 residues. With 6 bases clipped from V and 4 bases from J, the junction kept 8 bases outside the gene matches. The CDR3 DNA follows: TGTGCCAGCAGGCCCACAGGGGGAGGTTACGAGCAGTACTTC. It is translated as CASRPTGGGYEQYF.

J is TRBJ2-3 and V is TRBV4-1; 9 bases match TRBD2. The CDR3 is 17 amino acids. Germline assignment: CDR1 MGHRA and CDR2 YSYEKL. V lost 0 bases and J lost 4; bases outside the gene matches: 8. The CDR3 spells CASSQDRASGIPDTQYF. CDR3 sequence (DNA): TGCGCCAGCAGCCAAGATAGAGCTAGCGGGATCCCAGATACGCAGTATTTT.

The rearrangement uses TRBV27 and TRBJ1-2; 9 nucleotides align to TRBD1. The CDR3 runs 14 residues. The germline gives CDR1 MNHEY, CDR2 SMNVEV (reference sequence). V shed 4 bases, J shed 8 bases, and the junction held 8 bases outside the gene matches. The CDR3 region is CASSSYGQGRGYTF. CDR3 coding DNA: TGTGCCAGCAGTTCCTACGGACAGGGGAGAGGCTACACCTTC.

This clone has just a few counts. This chain joins TRBV2 and TRBJ2-7; tentative D call: TRBD2 (5 bases). The germline V gene has CDR1 SNHLY and CDR2 FYNNEI. The V and J ends lost 3 bases and 3 bases respectively, with 9 bases between them. This CDR3 has 13 residues. CDR3 region: CASSDRGIYEQYF. CDR3 coding DNA: TGTGCCAGCAGTGATAGAGGGATCTACGAGCAGTACTTC.